The entry below gives a single TCR beta chain sequence along with its context. This specimen comes from a study of technical replicates of blood from several donors. From germline, CDR1 is MGHRA and CDR2 YSYEKL. The CDR3 covers 16 residues. V lost 2 bases, J lost 4 bases, and 15 bases lay in between. This table comes from immunoSEQ multiplex PCR, and its TCRdb copy is limited to in-frame clones, with some not included. The top ten hold approximately 0.21% of the sample, which has about 100,000 clones, roughly 95% seen once. The V gene is TRBV4-1, the J gene TRBJ2-1, with a tentative D call TRBD2 (6 bases). Sequences were obtained from T cells isolated from PBMCs. This clonotype was obtained from a human donor in good health. CDR3 protein: CASSQFRGRGYNEQFF. In nucleotides, the CDR3 is TGCGCCAGCAGCCAATTTCGGGGTCGGGGGTACAATGAGCAGTTCTTC.